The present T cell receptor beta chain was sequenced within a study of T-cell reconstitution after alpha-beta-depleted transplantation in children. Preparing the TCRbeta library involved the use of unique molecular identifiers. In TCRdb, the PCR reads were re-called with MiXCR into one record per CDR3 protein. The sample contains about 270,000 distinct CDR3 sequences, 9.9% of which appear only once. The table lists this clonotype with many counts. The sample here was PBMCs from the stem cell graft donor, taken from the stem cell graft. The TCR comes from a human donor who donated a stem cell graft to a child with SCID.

The DNA of the CDR3 is TGTGCCAACTCGGGACAGGCGAACACCGGGGAGCTGTTTTTT. Its protein product is CANSGQANTGELFF. The chain employs TRBV10-3 and TRBJ2-2; 8 nucleotides agree with TRBD1. Germline lookup yields CDR1 ENHRY and CDR2 SYGVKD. After removal of 10 bases from V and 0 bases from J, the junction contained 4 bases not matched to a gene. The CDR3 runs 14 residues.